This T cell receptor (beta chain) was found in a study of shared clonotypes between healthy human individuals. Study findings and constraints: Naive subsets generally exceeded memory subsets in estimated richness. Shared clonotypes across all four donors exceeded non-shared ones in generation probability.

Only in-frame clones appear in the TCRdb table, and some are missing; sequencing was by immunoSEQ multiplex PCR. The sample records millions of clones, just over 90% being singletons. Trimming removed 4 bases from V and 4 bases from J; junction bases left unmatched: 4. CDR3 length: 15 residues. The germline V gene encodes CDR1 SGHRS and CDR2 YFSETQ. Comment on this clone: The antigen is unknown.

This rearrangement joins TRBV5-1 to TRBJ2-4; the match to TRBD1 covers 11 bases. The TCR originated in a man between 18 and 35 years old in good health. Material for sequencing was naive CD4+ T cells sorted from blood. Subset described: CD45RA+ positively selected. The CDR3 protein is CASSAGTGGKNIQYF. CDR3 DNA: TGCGCCAGCAGCGCAGGGACAGGGGGGAAAAACATTCAGTACTTC.